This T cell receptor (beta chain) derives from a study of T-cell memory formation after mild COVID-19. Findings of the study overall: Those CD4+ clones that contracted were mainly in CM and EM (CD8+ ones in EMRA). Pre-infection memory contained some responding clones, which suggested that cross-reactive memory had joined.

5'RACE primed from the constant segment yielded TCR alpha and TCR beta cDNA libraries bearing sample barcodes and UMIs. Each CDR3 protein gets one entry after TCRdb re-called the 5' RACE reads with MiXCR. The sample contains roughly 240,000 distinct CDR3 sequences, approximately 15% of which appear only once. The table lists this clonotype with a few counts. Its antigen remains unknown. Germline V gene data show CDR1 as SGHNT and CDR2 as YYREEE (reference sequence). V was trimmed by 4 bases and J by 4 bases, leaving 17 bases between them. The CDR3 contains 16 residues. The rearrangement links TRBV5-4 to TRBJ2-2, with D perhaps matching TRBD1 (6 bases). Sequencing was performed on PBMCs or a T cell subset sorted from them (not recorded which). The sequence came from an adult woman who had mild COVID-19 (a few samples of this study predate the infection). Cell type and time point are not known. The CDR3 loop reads CASSTPQGSATGELFF. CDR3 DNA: TGTGCCAGCAGCACCCCCCAGGGGAGTGCCACCGGGGAGCTGTTTTTT.